This T cell receptor beta chain was identified during a study of T cell responses to AZD1222 COVID-19 vaccine. From germline, CDR1 is MNHNY and CDR2 SVGAGI (reference sequence). Trimming shortened V by 6 bases and J by 2 bases, and 4 bases separated the two germline ends. This CDR3 contains 12 residues. Sequencing was performed with immunoSEQ multiplex PCR; in TCRdb, only in-frame clones are kept and a portion is missing. The sample holds approximately 83,000 clones, under 95% seen once. This chain connects TRBV6-6 to TRBJ2-2; D not certain. The receptor comes from an adult in good health. This specimen consisted of peripheral blood, obtained on day 0 of MenACWY control vaccination. This CDR3 is CASRRNTGELFF. CDR3 coding DNA: TGTGCCAGCAGACGCAACACCGGGGAGCTGTTTTTT.